This T cell receptor (beta chain) was captured by sequencing in a study of shared clonotypes between healthy human individuals. The CDR3 spans 15 residues. V was pared by 0 bases and J by 4 bases, with 7 bases of the junction left unmatched. From germline, CDR1 is SGHRS and CDR2 YFSETQ. Of note for this clone: The same CDR3 also results from other DNA sequences found in this sample.

The data were produced by immunoSEQ multiplex PCR, yet TCRdb's version contains in-frame clones alone and is incomplete. Found here are roughly 1,500,000 clones, nearly 99% of them singletons; the top ten hold approximately 0.44%. This TCR came from a man aged 25-45 years in good health. The sequenced material came from naive CD4+ T cells sorted from blood. Indicated subset: CD45RA+ positively selected. This chain joins TRBV5-1 and TRBJ2-7; 7 bases match TRBD1. The CDR3 nucleotides read TGCGCCAGCAGCTTGGCGGCCGGGGACAGATACGAGCAGTACTTC. Amino acids: CASSLAAGDRYEQYF.